The source of this T cell receptor (beta chain) is a study of cytomegalovirus exposure and HLA in healthy donors. Study findings and constraints: Altogether, 170 or so TCR beta chains were recorded as cytomegalovirus-associated.

Primers included in the PCR were 60 Vbeta and 13 Jbeta primers. In the source study's methods: Counted up in a later analysis, unique TCR beta chains came to about 80 million, with about 9.9 million shared. Sequenced by immunoSEQ multiplex PCR; TCRdb stores in-frame clones only, minus some. V, J and clone size are those of that table, while D and trimming were read from the DNA. The profile shows under 300,000 clones, about 81% of them singletons. In this sample, this clone turned up a few times. Its antigen is currently unknown. Sequenced sample: PBMCs. The clonotype was recovered from a woman aged 60-75 years in good health and CMV-seropositive.

The CDR3, as DNA: TGTGCCAGCAGTTCAACGGCAGGCATCAATCAGCCCCAGCATTTT. It encodes CASSSTAGINQPQHF. The chain uses TRBV28 and TRBJ1-5; D call uncertain. Between the trimmed V and J ends, which lost 4 bases and 3 bases, there was a span of 13 bases. CDR3 length: 15 amino acids. Germline V gene lookup returns CDR1 MDHEN and CDR2 SYDVKM.